What follows describes a single T cell receptor beta chain. Its binding antigen is unknown. No per-base quality is available; no much larger clone lies one base away. The data derive from a study of blood T cell repertoires in COVID-19 (dated by TCRdb to the early 2020s). Notes on the research overall: Samples covering the acute and convalescent phases of COVID-19 were provided by collaborators in the United States, Italy and Spain. The material from the prospective study consisted of cDNA or gDNA derived from T cells, B-cell-depleted T cells, or PBMCs. Subjects who had been exposed to COVID-19, were actively infected with it, or had recovered from it provided the deeply sampled blood TCRbeta repertoires that made up the dataset. The repertoires were released in a freely available public database meant as a resource for research on the immune response to SARS-CoV-2. The samples were drawn from two sources: the first 160 participants of the ongoing ImmuneRACE study, and over 950 subjects contributed by 6 global collaborators. Nearly every sample came with metadata listing a de-identified subject ID, COVID-19 status, age in years and sex. HLA class I and class II types, where available, came from metadata supplied by the sample provider rather than from assay-based typing.

TCRbeta CDR3 regions were amplified from genomic DNA by means of the immunoSEQ Assay, a bias-controlled multiplex PCR. The original methods were these. The number of nucleated cells in each sample was estimated from the amplification of reference gene primers within the assay. To quantify the absolute abundance of each unique TCRbeta CDR3 rearrangement, sequence reads were collapsed and filtered. For each sample, productive Simpson clonality was calculated as the square root of Simpson's diversity index across productive rearrangements. TCRdb took over this immuneACCESS table, retaining in-frame rearrangements with V and J assigned. Such tables are incomplete; in checked studies, under half of the missing clones stem from an unresolved V gene, and the remainder is unexplained. V and J calls and clone size come straight from that table; D and trimming were deduced from the DNA. This sample comprises over 300,000 clones, around 90% of them detected only once. The top ten constitute about 6.8% of the sample.

Each collaborating institution followed its own protocols to collect whole blood in K2EDTA tubes. Collaborator samples were shipped for TCRbeta analysis as frozen whole blood, isolated PBMCs, or DNA extracted from either sample type. Per the germline V gene (reference sequence), LNHNV is the CDR1 and YYDKDF is the CDR2. V gives up 3 bases and J gives up 2 bases, and the segment between their germline ends measures 16 bases. From cysteine to phenylalanine, the CDR3 is 16 amino acids long. The entry retains the CDR3 DNA only, 48 bases that are in frame from base 1. The full study reports these points: The amount of clinical and demographic metadata varied by source and participant and was provided uncurated.

This receptor was identified in a man between 18 and 29 years old with active or convalescent COVID-19. Material: peripheral blood. The sequence joins TRBV15 to TRBJ1-2; the D segment cannot be called with confidence. CDR3 reads: CATSSIPIHTNYGYTF. The nucleotide sequence is TGTGCCACCAGCAGTATCCCCATACACACCAACTATGGCTACACCTTC.